The clone carrying this T cell receptor beta chain was seen a few times. The antigen remains undetermined. Other DNA variants within this sample encode the same CDR3. The isolated RNA, all of it, was reverse transcribed, so expressed TCRB transcripts were what got sequenced. Profiling relied on immunoSEQ multiplex PCR, and the TCRdb table lists in-frame clones only, not all of them. The sample yields about 150,000 clones, less than 9.5% seen once. The data derive from a study of beta chain features in type 1 diabetes. Study outcomes and limitations: Sequencing from cDNA could over-represent high-TCR-expressing cells.

The V and J ends lost 5 bases and 1 base respectively, with 9 bases between them. Germline lookup yields CDR1 MNHEY and CDR2 SVGAGI. This CDR3 comprises 15 residues. The sequence was collected from a man in his late teens or twenties in good health. This sequence joins TRBV6-5 and TRBJ2-6; D not certain. Input material: central memory CD4+ T cells from blood. CDR3 protein: CASSRGGSGANVLTF. CDR3 nucleotide sequence: TGTGCCAGCAGTAGAGGTGGATCTGGGGCCAACGTCCTGACTTTC.